These 11 T cell receptor beta chains came from one sample sequenced in a study of blood T cell repertoires in COVID-19. Sequencing was performed with immunoSEQ multiplex PCR; in TCRdb, only in-frame clones are kept and a portion is missing. The sample consists of a few hundred thousand clones, roughly 80% of them appearing once. The specimen sequenced was peripheral blood. These receptors were taken from a man between 60 and 75 years old who had recovered from COVID-19.

The rearrangement uses TRBV7-8 and TRBJ1-1, with 7 positions matching TRBD1. Trimming cost V 5 bases and J 1 base; bases outside gene matches: 7. In germline, CDR1 is SGHVS, CDR2 FQNEAQ. The CDR3 loop spans 15 amino acids. The CDR3 bases are TGTGCCAGCAGCCCCCGGGACAGCGGGAACACTGAAGCTTTCTTT. It encodes CASSPRDSGNTEAFF. Full variable domain (rest looked up from reference TRBV7-8 and TRBJ1-1): GAGVSQSPRYKVAKRGQDVALRCDPISGHVSLFWYQQALGQGPEFLTYFQNEAQLDKSGLPSDRFFAERPEGSVSTLKIQRTQQEDSAVYLCASSPRDSGNTEAFFGQGTRLTVV.

The chain uses TRBV5-4 and TRBJ2-1; TRBD2 matches at 7 bases. The CDR3 consists of 14 residues. V dropped 3 bases and J dropped 7; count of bases not matched to a gene: 7. The V gene's germline CDR1 is SGHNT and CDR2 YYREEE (reference sequence). DNA for the CDR3: TGTGCCAGCAGCTCCGAAACTAGCGCTAATGAGCAGTTCTTC. Translated, it gives CASSSETSANEQFF.

This chain uses TRBV30 with TRBJ1-2; D possibly corresponds to TRBD1 (5 bases). The length of the CDR3 is 11 residues. CDR1 is GTSNPN and CDR2 is SVGIG in the germline V gene (reference sequence). Trimming removed 8 bases at V and 8 bases at J, with 15 bases between. CDR3 DNA sequence: TGTGCCCGGACATCCCACCGGGGCTACACCTTC. Its protein product is CARTSHRGYTF.

The chain links TRBV5-1 to TRBJ1-6; 7 bases are a match to TRBD1. CDR1 and CDR2 (germline): SGHRS, YFSETQ. The CDR3 loop spans 14 amino acids. The junction had 2 bases not matched to a gene; V was cut back by 2 bases and J by 6 bases. CDR3 sequence (DNA): TGCGCCAGCAGCTTTCGACAGGGTAATTCACCCCTCCACTTT. Amino acid sequence: CASSFRQGNSPLHF.

The chain has TRBV5-4 and TRBJ2-7; tentatively, D is TRBD2 (5 bases). The CDR3 spans 15 residues. Per the germline V gene, CDR1 is SGHNT and CDR2 is YYREEE (reference sequence). Trimming took 5 bases from V and 6 from J, leaving 21 bases between them. The CDR3 DNA reads as TGTGCCAGCAGTTCAAAAATAGCCGGGGTACCCGAGCAGTACTTC. Its translation: CASSSKIAGVPEQYF.

This chain joins TRBV19 and TRBJ2-3; D might be TRBD1 (6 bases). CDR3 length: 13 residues. With 4 bases removed from V and 1 base from J, the gap between germline ends came to 6 bases. CDR1 LNHDA and CDR2 SQIVND come from the germline V gene (reference sequence). This chain's CDR3 is CASSTGGTDTQYF. In DNA form, the CDR3 reads TGTGCCAGTAGTACAGGGGGCACAGATACGCAGTATTTT.

This chain uses TRBV29-1 with TRBJ2-5; 7 bases fit TRBD2. Trimming cost V 4 bases and J 6 bases; bases outside gene matches: 5. CDR1 is SQVTM, CDR2 ANQGSEA, per germline. CDR3 length equals 12 residues. This CDR3 reads CSVVPGGKTQYF. The CDR3 DNA follows: TGCAGCGTTGTCCCCGGGGGGAAGACCCAGTACTTC.

V is TRBV5-4 and J is TRBJ1-5; 9 bases are a match to TRBD1. From germline, CDR1 is SGHNT and CDR2 YYREEE (reference sequence). Trimming removed 4 bases from V and 2 bases from J; junction bases left unmatched: 4. The CDR3 length is 15 residues. This chain's CDR3 is CASSRQGDGNQPQHF. CDR3 nucleotide sequence: TGTGCCAGCAGCAGACAGGGGGATGGCAATCAGCCCCAGCATTTT.

The rearrangement joins TRBV7-9 to TRBJ2-5; TRBD2 agrees at 9 bases. CDR3 size: 15 residues. Losses at the gene ends were 1 base for V and 7 bases for J; bases not matched to a gene: 7. The germline V gene has CDR1 SEHNR and CDR2 FQNEAQ (reference sequence). The DNA of the CDR3 is TGTGCCAGCAGCTTAGTCGCTAGCGGGGCCGGGACCCAGTACTTC. This gives the protein CASSLVASGAGTQYF.

J is TRBJ2-1 and V is TRBV7-2; 8 bases are shared with TRBD2. V lost 5 bases, J lost 10 bases, and 13 bases stayed unmatched. The CDR3 is 15 amino acids. From germline, CDR1 is SGHTA and CDR2 FQGNSA. CDR3 loop: CASSTKAGASMEQFF. In DNA, the CDR3 is TGTGCCAGCAGCACAAAAGCGGGGGCCAGTATGGAGCAGTTCTTC.

This chain joins TRBV9 and TRBJ2-5, with D uncertain. V lost 0 bases to trimming and J lost 5 bases, with 11 bases between them. Germline CDR1 reads SGDLS; CDR2 reads YYNGEE. This CDR3 has 14 amino acids. The CDR3 here is CASSVEPLGETQYF. The CDR3 DNA reads as TGTGCCAGCAGCGTAGAACCCCTCGGGGAGACCCAGTACTTC. Complete variable domain (other parts from reference TRBV9 and TRBJ2-5): DSGVTQTPKHLITATGQRVTLRCSPRSGDLSVYWYQQSLDQGLQFLIQYYNGEERAKGNILERFSAQQFPDLHSELNLSSLELGDSALYFCASSVEPLGETQYFGPGTRLLVL.